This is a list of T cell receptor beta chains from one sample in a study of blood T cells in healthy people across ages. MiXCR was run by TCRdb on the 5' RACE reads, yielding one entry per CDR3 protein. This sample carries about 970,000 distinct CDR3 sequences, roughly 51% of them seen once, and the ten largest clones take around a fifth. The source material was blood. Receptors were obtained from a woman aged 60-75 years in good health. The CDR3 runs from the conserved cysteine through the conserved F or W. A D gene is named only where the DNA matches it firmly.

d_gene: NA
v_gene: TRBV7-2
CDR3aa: CASSSGGGGVPYEQYF

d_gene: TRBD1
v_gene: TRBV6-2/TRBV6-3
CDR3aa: CASNDRARGGVYGYTF

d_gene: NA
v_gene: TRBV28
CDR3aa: CASSPDGTYEQYF

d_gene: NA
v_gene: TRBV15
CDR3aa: CATSERAQRNQPQHF

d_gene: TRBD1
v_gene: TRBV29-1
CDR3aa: CSARTGRFNEKLFF

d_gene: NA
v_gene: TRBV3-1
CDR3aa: CASSQEGASATQYF

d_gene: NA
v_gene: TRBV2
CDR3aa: CASSDREVIGNQPQHF

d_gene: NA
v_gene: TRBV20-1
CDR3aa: CSAGSLEDQETQYF

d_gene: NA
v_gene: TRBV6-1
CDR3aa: CASRQGTGELFF

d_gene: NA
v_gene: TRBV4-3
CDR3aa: CASSQDSHYEQYF

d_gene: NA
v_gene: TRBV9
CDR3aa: CASSDSPWPYEQYF

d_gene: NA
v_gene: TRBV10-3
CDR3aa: CATGGRATSYEQYF

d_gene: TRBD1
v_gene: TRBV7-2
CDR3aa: CASSTRDRGPYPRETQYF

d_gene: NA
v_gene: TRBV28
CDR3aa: CASSLAREGVDTQYF

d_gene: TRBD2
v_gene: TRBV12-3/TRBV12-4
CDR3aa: CASMWRGSIDTQYF

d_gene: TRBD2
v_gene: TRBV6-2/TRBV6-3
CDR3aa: CASKAGTSFHEQYF

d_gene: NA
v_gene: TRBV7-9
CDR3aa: CASSPTGGRYIQYF

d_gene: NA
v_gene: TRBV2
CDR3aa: CASKLLKSSYNEQFF

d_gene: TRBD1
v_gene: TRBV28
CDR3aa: CASSSPGQGASYEQYF

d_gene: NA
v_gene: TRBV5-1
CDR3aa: CASSLEGRGEYEQYF

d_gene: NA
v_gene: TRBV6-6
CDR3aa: CATIKGPRAGINSPLHF

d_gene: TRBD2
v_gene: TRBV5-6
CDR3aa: CASSLKTSGPDTQYF

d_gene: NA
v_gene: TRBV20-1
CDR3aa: CSAKDGGSYQPQHF

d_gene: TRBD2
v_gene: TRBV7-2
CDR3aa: CASSVGSGSGTSYEQYF

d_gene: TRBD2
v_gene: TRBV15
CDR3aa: CATSTSLLLAGSGDTQYF

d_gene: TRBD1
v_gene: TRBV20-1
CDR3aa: CSARVEGTGVNEQFF

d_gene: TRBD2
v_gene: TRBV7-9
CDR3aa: CASSDQAGADTQYF

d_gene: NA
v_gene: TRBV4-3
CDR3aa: CASSQRPEPTSYEQYF

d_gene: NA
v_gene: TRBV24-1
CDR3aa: CATSDLAGEQYF

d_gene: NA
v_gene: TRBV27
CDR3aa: CASSKGPGGGSPYEQYF

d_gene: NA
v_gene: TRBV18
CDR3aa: CASSPPNLAEQFF

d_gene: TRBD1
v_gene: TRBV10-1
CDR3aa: CASSEQGEMNTEAFF

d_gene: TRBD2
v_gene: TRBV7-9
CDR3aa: CASSSNSGKTYEQYF

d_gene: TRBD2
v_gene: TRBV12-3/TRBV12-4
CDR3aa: CASSLGGLAGLDTQYF

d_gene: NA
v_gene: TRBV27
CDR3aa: CASSLWERDRSQFF

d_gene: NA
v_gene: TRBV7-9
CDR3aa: CASSLGLIFQETQYF

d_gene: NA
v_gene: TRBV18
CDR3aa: CASSPKDSYEQYF